A single sample is the source of the 13 T cell receptor beta chains below, sequenced in a study of blood T cell repertoires in COVID-19. Libraries were prepared by immunoSEQ multiplex PCR; TCRdb keeps only in-frame clonotypes and omits some of them. There are 150,000 to 200,000 clones in the sample; approximately 92% occur only once, and 4.5% to 5.5% lies in the top ten. The sequencing input was peripheral blood. The receptors come from a woman in her 50s with acute or convalescent COVID-19.

The chain joins TRBV20-1 to TRBJ1-1; the D gene is possibly TRBD1 (5 bases). Germline V lookup: CDR1 DFQATT, CDR2 SNEGSKA (reference sequence). The length of the CDR3 is 11 residues. The DNA of the CDR3 is TGCAGCCCCGTCCAGGGCACTGAAGCTTTCTTT. Its protein product is CSPVQGTEAFF.

The J gene is TRBJ2-4, the V gene TRBV29-1; a weak D match, TRBD2 (6 bases). Germline-derived CDR1 and CDR2 are SQVTM and ANQGSEA. The length of the CDR3 is 11 residues. V gave up 7 bases and J gave up 7 bases, with 11 bases separating them. The CDR3 here is CSALRGNIQYF. DNA for the CDR3: TGCAGCGCCCTCCGGGGGAACATTCAGTACTTC.

The V gene is TRBV6-2 or TRBV6-3, the J gene TRBJ1-1; D is perhaps TRBD1 (5 bases). This CDR3 is built from 14 residues. CDR1 is MNHEY, CDR2 SVGEGT, per germline. The germline V and J ends were trimmed by 5 bases and 1 base, with 11 bases remaining between them. The CDR3 reads CASSTRGENTEAFF. The CDR3 nucleotides read TGTGCCAGCAGTACAAGGGGTGAGAACACTGAAGCTTTCTTT.

A single count supports this clone. The chain has TRBV3-1 (or the pseudogene TRBV3-2) and TRBJ1-2; TRBD1 matches at 7 bases. The CDR3 runs to 13 residues. Germline V CDR1 and CDR2: LGHDT, YNNKEL (reference sequence). V lost 1 base to trimming and J lost 7 bases; unmatched junction nucleotides: 3. CDR3 sequence: CASSQGQGFGYTF. In nucleotides, the CDR3 is TGTGCCAGCAGCCAAGGACAGGGCTTTGGCTACACCTTC.

The chain uses TRBV9 and TRBJ2-1; 8 positions agree with TRBD1. Germline CDR1 and CDR2: SGDLS and YYNGEE. CDR3 length equals 16 residues. J was trimmed by 4 bases and V by 0 bases; bases with no gene match: 6. The CDR3 loop reads CASSVGQGLGYNEQFF. CDR3 sequence (DNA): TGTGCCAGCAGCGTAGGACAGGGGTTAGGGTACAATGAGCAGTTCTTC.

This chain uses TRBV28 with TRBJ1-3; D is ambiguous. The length of the CDR3 is 14 residues. The ends were cut back, 1 base at V and 8 bases at J, with 12 bases in the middle. CDR1 is MDHEN and CDR2 is SYDVKM in the germline V gene. The CDR3 sequence: CASSLSSRWDTIYF. CDR3 coding DNA: TGTGCCAGCAGTTTATCGTCCAGGTGGGACACCATATATTTT.

The rearrangement links TRBV6-5 to TRBJ2-1; D remains unclear. The CDR3 is 13 residues long. V was clipped by 0 bases and J by 7 bases, with 7 bases between them. CDR1 is MNHEY, CDR2 SVGAGI, per germline. CDR3 DNA: TGTGCCAGCAGTTACTCGTCGAGTAATGAGCAGTTCTTC. Translated: CASSYSSSNEQFF.

This clone was observed a few times. The same CDR3 is also encoded by other DNA sequences in this sample. The chain recombines TRBV7-3 with TRBJ1-6, with 8 bases aligning to TRBD1. Germline assignment: CDR1 SGHTA and CDR2 FQGTGA. V dropped 5 bases and J dropped 7; count of bases not matched to a gene: 1. CDR3 length: 13 residues. The CDR3 region has the DNA TGTGCCAGCAGCCCAGGGGGCAATTCACCCCTCCACTTT. It is translated as CASSPGGNSPLHF.

This chain uses TRBV18 with TRBJ1-5; D is unresolved. V was clipped by 1 base and J by 7 bases, with 11 bases between them. Germline values: CDR1 KGHSH, CDR2 LQKENI. The CDR3 runs to 14 residues. The CDR3 is CASSPLSREQPQHF. CDR3 nucleotide sequence: TGTGCCAGCTCACCACTTTCCCGCGAGCAGCCCCAGCATTTT.

The rearrangement uses TRBV10-3 and TRBJ2-7, with a weak D call TRBD2 (6 bases). This CDR3 spans 15 amino acids. Germline-derived CDR1 and CDR2 are ENHRY and SYGVKD. V gave up 0 bases and J gave up 3 bases, with 12 bases separating them. CDR3 nucleotide sequence: TGTGCCATCAGTGAGTCTGGCGGGGCGATCTACGAGCAGTACTTC. Its protein product is CAISESGGAIYEQYF.

The chain carries TRBV28 and TRBJ1-5; possibly TRBD1 for D (6 bases). CDR1 and CDR2 (germline): MDHEN, SYDVKM. V was trimmed by 6 bases and J by 7 bases, leaving 16 bases between them. There are 14 residues in the CDR3. The CDR3 protein is CASRPPGGGQPQHF. CDR3 sequence (DNA): TGTGCCAGCAGGCCGCCGGGGGGGGGCCAGCCCCAGCATTTT.

This clone was seen only a few times. The V and J genes are TRBV2 and TRBJ1-1, with TRBD1 matching 8 bases. Per the germline V gene, CDR1 is SNHLY and CDR2 is FYNNEI. This CDR3 region has 15 residues. Unmatched junction bases numbered 11, after V lost 6 bases and J lost 5 bases. Written as DNA, the CDR3 is TGTGCCAGCAGCCTACAGGGGGGGGTTAAGACTGAAGCTTTCTTT. The encoded protein is CASSLQGGVKTEAFF.

Only one count was recorded for this clone. The rearrangement links TRBV5-1 to TRBJ1-1; TRBD1 matches 7 bases. Trimming took 3 bases from V and 2 from J; bases not matched to a gene: 10. The CDR3 is made up of 16 amino acids. Germline lookup yields CDR1 SGHRS and CDR2 YFSETQ. The CDR3 loop is CASSSRDSGRNTEAFF. CDR3 nucleotide sequence: TGCGCCAGCAGCTCCCGGGACAGTGGCCGAAACACTGAAGCTTTCTTT.